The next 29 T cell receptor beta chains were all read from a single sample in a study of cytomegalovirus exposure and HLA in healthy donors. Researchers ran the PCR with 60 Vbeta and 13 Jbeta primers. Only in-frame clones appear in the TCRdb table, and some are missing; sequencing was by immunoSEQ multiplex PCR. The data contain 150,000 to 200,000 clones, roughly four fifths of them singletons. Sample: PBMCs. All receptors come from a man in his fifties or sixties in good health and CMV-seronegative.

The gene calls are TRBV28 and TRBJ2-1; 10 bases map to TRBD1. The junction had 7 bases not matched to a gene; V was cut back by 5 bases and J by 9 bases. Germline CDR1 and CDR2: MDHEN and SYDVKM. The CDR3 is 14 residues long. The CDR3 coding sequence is TGTGCCAGCAGTCGACAGGGGGCGCTAGGTGAGCAGTTCTTC. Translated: CASSRQGALGEQFF.

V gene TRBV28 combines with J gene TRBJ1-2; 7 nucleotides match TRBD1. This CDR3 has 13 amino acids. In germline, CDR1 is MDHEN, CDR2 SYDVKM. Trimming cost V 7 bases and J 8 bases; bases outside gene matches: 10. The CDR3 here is CASKPGGLRGYTF. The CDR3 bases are TGTGCCAGCAAGCCAGGGGGTCTGAGGGGCTACACCTTC.

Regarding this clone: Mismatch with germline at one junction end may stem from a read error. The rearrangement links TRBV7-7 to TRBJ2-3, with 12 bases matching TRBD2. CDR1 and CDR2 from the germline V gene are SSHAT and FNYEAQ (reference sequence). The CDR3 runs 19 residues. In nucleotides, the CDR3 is TGTGCTAGCAGCTCGGGGACTAGCGGGCCATCGGAATCCACAGATACGCAGTATTTT. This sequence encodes CASSSGTSGPSESTDTQYF.

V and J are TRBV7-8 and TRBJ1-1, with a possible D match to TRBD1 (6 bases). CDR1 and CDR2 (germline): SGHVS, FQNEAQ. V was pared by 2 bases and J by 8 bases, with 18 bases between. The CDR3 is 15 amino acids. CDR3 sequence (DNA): TGTGCCAGCAGCTTATTAGCGGGGGCCGCGGCGGAAGCTTTCTTT. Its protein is CASSLLAGAAAEAFF.

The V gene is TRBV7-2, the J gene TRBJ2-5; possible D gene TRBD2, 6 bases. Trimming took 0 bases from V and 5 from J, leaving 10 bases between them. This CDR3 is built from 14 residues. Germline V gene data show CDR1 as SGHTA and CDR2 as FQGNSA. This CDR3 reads CASSLAGTHETQYF. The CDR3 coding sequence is TGTGCCAGCAGCTTAGCAGGGACTCACGAGACCCAGTACTTC.

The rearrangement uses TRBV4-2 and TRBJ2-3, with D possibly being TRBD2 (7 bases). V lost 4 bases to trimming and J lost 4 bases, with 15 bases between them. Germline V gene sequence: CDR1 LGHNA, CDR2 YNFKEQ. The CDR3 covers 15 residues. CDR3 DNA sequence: TGTGCCAGCAGCCCGACTGCGGGGGCACCAGATACGCAGTATTTT. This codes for CASSPTAGAPDTQYF.

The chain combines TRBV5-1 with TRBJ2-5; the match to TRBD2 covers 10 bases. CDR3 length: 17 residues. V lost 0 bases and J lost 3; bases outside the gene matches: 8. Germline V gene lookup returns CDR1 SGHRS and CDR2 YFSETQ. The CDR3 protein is CASSLGGTSDSKETQYF. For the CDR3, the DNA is TGCGCCAGCAGCTTGGGCGGGACTAGCGACTCAAAAGAGACCCAGTACTTC.

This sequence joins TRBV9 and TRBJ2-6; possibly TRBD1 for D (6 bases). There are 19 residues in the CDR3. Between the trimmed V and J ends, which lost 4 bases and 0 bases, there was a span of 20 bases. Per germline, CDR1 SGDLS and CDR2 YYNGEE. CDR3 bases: TGTGCCAGCAGCCGAGCACAGGGAGTCAGCACCTCTGGGGCCAACGTCCTGACTTTC. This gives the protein CASSRAQGVSTSGANVLTF.

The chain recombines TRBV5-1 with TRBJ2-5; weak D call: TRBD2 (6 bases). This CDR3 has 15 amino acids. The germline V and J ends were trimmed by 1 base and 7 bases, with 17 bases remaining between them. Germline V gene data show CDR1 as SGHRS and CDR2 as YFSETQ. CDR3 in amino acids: CASSLLRAPGGTQYF. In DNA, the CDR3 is TGCGCCAGCAGCTTGCTCCGGGCCCCCGGGGGGACCCAGTACTTC.

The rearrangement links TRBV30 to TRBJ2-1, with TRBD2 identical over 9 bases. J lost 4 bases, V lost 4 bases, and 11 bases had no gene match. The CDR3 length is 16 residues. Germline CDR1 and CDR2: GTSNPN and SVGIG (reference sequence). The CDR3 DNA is TGTGCCTGGAACCCACCCGGCCTAGCGGGGTACAATGAGCAGTTCTTC. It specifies CAWNPPGLAGYNEQFF. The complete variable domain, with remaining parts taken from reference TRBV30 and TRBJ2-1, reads SQTIHQWPATLVQPVGSPLSLECTVEGTSNPNLYWYRQAAGRGLQLLFYSVGIGQISSEVPQNLSASRPQDRQFILSSKKLLLSDSGFYLCAWNPPGLAGYNEQFFGPGTRLTVL.

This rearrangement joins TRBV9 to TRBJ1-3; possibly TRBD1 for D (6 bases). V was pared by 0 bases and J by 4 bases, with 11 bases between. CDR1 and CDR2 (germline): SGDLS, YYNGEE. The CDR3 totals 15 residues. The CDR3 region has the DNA TGTGCCAGCAGCGTAGAGGGGGATCGGGGAAACACCATATATTTT. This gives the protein CASSVEGDRGNTIYF.

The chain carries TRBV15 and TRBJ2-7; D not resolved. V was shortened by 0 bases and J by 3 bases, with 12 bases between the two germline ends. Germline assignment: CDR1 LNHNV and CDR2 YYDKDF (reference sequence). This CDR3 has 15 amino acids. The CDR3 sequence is CATSRDSNAFYEQYF. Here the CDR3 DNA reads TGTGCCACCAGCAGAGACAGTAATGCCTTCTACGAGCAGTACTTC. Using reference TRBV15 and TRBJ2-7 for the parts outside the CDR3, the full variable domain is DAMVIQNPRYQVTQFGKPVTLSCSQTLNHNVMYWYQQKSSQAPKLLFHYYDKDFNNEADTPDNFQSRRPNTSFCFLDIRSPGLGDTAMYLCATSRDSNAFYEQYFGPGTRLTVT.

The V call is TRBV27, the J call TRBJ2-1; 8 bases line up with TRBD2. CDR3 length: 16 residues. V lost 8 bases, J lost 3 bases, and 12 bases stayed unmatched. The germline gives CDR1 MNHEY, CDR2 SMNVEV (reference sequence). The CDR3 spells CASRLRSGSVYNEQFF. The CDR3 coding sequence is TGTGCCAGCCGATTAAGGAGCGGGAGCGTCTACAATGAGCAGTTCTTC.

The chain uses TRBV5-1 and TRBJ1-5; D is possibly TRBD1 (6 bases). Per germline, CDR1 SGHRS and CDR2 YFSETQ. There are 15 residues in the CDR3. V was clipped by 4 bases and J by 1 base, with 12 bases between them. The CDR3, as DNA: TGCGCCAGCAGCCCCGGGACAACCAGCAATCAGCCCCAGCATTTT. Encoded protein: CASSPGTTSNQPQHF.

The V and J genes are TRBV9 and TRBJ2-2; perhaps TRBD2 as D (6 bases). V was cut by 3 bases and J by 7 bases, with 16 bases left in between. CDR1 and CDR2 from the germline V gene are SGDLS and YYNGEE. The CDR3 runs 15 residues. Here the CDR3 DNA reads TGTGCCAGCAGCGCCACCGGGACTGGAAGCGGGGAGCTGTTTTTT. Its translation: CASSATGTGSGELFF.

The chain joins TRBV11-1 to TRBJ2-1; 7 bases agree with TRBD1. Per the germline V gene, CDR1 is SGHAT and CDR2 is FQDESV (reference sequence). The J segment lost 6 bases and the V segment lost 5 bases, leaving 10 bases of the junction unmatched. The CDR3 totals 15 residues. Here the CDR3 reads CASSQRTGRVNEQFF. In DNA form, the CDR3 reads TGTGCCAGCAGCCAGCGGACAGGCAGGGTCAATGAGCAGTTCTTC.

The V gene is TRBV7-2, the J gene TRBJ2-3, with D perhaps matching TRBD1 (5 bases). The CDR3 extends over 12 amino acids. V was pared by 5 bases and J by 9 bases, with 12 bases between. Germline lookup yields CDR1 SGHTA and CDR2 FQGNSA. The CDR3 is CASSPSGATQYF. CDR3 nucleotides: TGTGCCAGCAGCCCCAGTGGGGCCACGCAGTATTTT.

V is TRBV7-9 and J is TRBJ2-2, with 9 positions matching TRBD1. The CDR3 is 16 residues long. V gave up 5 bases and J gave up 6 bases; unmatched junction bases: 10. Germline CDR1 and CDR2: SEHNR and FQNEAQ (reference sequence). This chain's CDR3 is CASSAYRGLRSGELFF. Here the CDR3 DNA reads TGTGCCAGCAGCGCCTACAGGGGGCTGAGGTCCGGGGAGCTGTTTTTT.

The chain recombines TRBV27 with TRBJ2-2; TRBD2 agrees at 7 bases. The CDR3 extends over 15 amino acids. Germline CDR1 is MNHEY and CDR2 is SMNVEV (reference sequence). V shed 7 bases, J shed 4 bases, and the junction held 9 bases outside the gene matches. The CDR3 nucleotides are TGTGCCAGCAAAAGGGGAGGGTCGGGCACCGGGGAGCTGTTTTTT. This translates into CASKRGGSGTGELFF.

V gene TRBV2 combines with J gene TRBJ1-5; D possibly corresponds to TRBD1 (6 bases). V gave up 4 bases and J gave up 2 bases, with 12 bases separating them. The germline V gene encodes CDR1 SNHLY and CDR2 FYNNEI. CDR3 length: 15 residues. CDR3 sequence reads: CASSGGTIRNQPQHF. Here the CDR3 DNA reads TGTGCCAGCAGTGGGGGGACAATCCGCAATCAGCCCCAGCATTTT.

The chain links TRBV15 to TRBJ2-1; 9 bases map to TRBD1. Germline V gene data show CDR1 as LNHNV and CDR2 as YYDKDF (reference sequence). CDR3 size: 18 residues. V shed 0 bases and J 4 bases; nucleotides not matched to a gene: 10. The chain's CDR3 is CATSRDGQGSPLYNEQFF. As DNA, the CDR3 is TGTGCCACCAGCAGAGATGGACAGGGGTCTCCCCTGTACAATGAGCAGTTCTTC.

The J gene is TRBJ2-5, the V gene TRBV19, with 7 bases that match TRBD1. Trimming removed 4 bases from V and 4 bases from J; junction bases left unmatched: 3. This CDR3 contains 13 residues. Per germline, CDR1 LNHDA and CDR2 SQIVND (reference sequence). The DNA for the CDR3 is TGTGCCAGTAGTAAAAACAGGGGAGAGACCCAGTACTTC. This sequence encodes CASSKNRGETQYF.

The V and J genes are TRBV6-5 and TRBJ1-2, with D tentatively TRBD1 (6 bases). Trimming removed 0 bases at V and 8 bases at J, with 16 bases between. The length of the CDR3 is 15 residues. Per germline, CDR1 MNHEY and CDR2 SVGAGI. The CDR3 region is CASSYSNRETRGYTF. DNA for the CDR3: TGTGCCAGCAGTTACTCAAACAGGGAAACGAGGGGCTACACCTTC.

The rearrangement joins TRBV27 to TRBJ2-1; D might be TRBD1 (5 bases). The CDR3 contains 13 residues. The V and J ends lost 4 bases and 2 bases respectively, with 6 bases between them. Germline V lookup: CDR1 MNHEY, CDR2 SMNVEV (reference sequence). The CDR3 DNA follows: TGTGCCAGCAGTTGGACAACCTACAATGAGCAGTTCTTC. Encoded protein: CASSWTTYNEQFF.

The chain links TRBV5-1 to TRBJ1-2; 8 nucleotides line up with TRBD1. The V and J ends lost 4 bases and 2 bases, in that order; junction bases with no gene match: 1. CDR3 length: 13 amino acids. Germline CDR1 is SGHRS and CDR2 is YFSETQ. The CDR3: CASSPGGNYGYTF. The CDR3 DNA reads TGCGCCAGCAGCCCAGGGGGCAACTATGGCTACACCTTC.

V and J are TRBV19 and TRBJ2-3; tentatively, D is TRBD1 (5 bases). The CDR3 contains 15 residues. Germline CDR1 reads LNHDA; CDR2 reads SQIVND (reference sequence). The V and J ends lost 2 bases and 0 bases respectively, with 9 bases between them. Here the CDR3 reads CASSIRGGSTDTQYF. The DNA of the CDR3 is TGTGCCAGTAGTATAAGGGGTGGTAGCACAGATACGCAGTATTTT.

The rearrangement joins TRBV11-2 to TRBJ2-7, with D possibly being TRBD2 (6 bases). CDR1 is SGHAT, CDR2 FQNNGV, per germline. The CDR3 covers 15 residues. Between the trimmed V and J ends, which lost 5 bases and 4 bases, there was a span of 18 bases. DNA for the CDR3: TGTGCCAGCAGCCCATCAGGTGGGGGGTATTACGAGCAGTACTTC. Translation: CASSPSGGGYYEQYF.

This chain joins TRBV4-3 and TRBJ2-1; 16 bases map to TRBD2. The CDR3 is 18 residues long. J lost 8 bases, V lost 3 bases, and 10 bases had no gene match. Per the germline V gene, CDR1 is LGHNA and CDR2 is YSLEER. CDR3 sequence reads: CASSHTGTSGGAVDEQFF. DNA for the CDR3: TGCGCCAGCAGCCATACCGGGACTAGCGGGGGGGCGGTGGATGAGCAGTTCTTC.

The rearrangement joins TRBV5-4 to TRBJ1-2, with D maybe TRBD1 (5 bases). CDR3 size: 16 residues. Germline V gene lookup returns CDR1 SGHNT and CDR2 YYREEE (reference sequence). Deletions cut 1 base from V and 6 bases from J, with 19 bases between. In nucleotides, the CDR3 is TGTGCCAGCAGCTTGTTGTGGGCCAGGGTATCGGATGGCTACACCTTC. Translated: CASSLLWARVSDGYTF.